This entry lists 32 T cell receptor beta chains sequenced from one sample in a study of cytomegalovirus exposure and HLA in healthy donors. Some clones are missing from TCRdb's copy, which holds only in-frame ones; the method was immunoSEQ multiplex PCR. The table records some 250,000 clones, around 91% of them present only once. Sequenced material: PBMCs. These receptors originate from a woman younger than 45 in good health and CMV-seronegative.

The chain combines TRBV4-1 with TRBJ2-1, with D perhaps TRBD2 (6 bases). Trimming pared 0 bases from V and 4 bases from J, leaving 13 bases between. Germline V gene sequence: CDR1 MGHRA, CDR2 YSYEKL. The CDR3 has 16 residues. CDR3 region: CASSQDPLGGYNEQFF. CDR3 DNA: TGCGCCAGCAGCCAAGATCCCCTCGGGGGTTACAATGAGCAGTTCTTC.

V usage is TRBV19 and J usage is TRBJ2-3, with 12 bases that match TRBD2. Trimming cost V 3 bases and J 4 bases; bases outside gene matches: 8. The CDR3 is 17 amino acids. Germline CDR1 LNHDA, CDR2 SQIVND (reference sequence). CDR3: CASSIMTSGRGADTQYF. CDR3 coding DNA: TGTGCCAGTAGTATCATGACTAGCGGGAGAGGCGCAGATACGCAGTATTTT.

The chain employs TRBV6-5 and TRBJ2-2; D possibly corresponds to TRBD2 (6 bases). V lost 1 base and J lost 0, with 9 bases in between. The CDR3 loop spans 16 amino acids. CDR1 is MNHEY and CDR2 is SVGAGI in the germline V gene. CDR3 DNA sequence: TGTGCCAGCAGTTACTTTGGCGGGGCGAACACCGGGGAGCTGTTTTTT. It specifies CASSYFGGANTGELFF.

The rearrangement uses TRBV7-2 and TRBJ2-7, with 8 positions matching TRBD2. V shed 3 bases and J 7 bases; nucleotides not matched to a gene: 14. Germline V gene sequence: CDR1 SGHTA, CDR2 FQGNSA. This CDR3 is 16 amino acids long. The CDR3 is CASSFLSGRIGQEQYF. The CDR3 bases are TGTGCCAGCAGCTTCTTAAGCGGGAGAATAGGTCAAGAGCAGTACTTC.

The chain links TRBV9 to TRBJ2-7; TRBD2 matches 13 bases. V dropped 3 bases and J dropped 5; count of bases not matched to a gene: 5. Germline V gene data show CDR1 as SGDLS and CDR2 as YYNGEE. This CDR3 is 15 amino acids long. CDR3 nucleotides: TGTGCCAGCAGCGCGACTAGCGGGAGGATGCACGAGCAGTACTTC. Its protein product is CASSATSGRMHEQYF.

This chain connects TRBV7-2 to TRBJ2-7, with D perhaps assigned TRBD1 or TRBD2 (6 bases each). Germline V gives CDR1 SGHTA, CDR2 FQGNSA. Trimming cost V 0 bases and J 0 bases, with 9 bases left between them. The CDR3 covers 15 residues. CDR3 amino acids: CASSLAGGSSYEQYF. CDR3 sequence (DNA): TGTGCCAGCAGCTTAGCAGGGGGGAGCTCCTACGAGCAGTACTTC.

The chain combines TRBV6-6 with TRBJ2-7; 7 nucleotides align to TRBD1. CDR1 is MNHNY and CDR2 is SVGAGI in the germline V gene (reference sequence). V shed 6 bases, J shed 3 bases, and the junction held 11 bases outside the gene matches. The CDR3 spans 15 residues. As DNA, the CDR3 is TGTGCCAGCAGGTATTTAGCAGGGGGTCGCTACGAGCAGTACTTC. Translated: CASRYLAGGRYEQYF.

The chain joins TRBV6-4 to TRBJ1-1; no clear D. V was trimmed by 9 bases and J by 7 bases, leaving 9 bases between them. Germline V lookup: CDR1 MRHNA, CDR2 SNTAGT. The CDR3 totals 10 residues. The CDR3, as DNA: TGTGCCAGAGTTTCTTTTGAAGCTTTCTTT. It encodes CARVSFEAFF.

The chain couples TRBV19 to TRBJ1-2; D is unresolved. Trimming removed 5 bases from V and 6 bases from J, with 13 bases in between. Per germline, CDR1 LNHDA and CDR2 SQIVND (reference sequence). The CDR3 has 13 residues. The CDR3 reads CASSPGPRDGYTF. For the CDR3, the DNA is TGTGCCAGTAGTCCCGGTCCCCGGGATGGCTACACCTTC.

This rearrangement joins TRBV5-1 to TRBJ2-3; 8 bases match TRBD2. Trimming at V came to 0 bases and at J to 0 bases, leaving 0 bases not matched to a gene. The CDR3 totals 15 residues. From germline, CDR1 is SGHRS and CDR2 YFSETQ. Here the CDR3 reads CASSLASGSTDTQYF. The CDR3 coding sequence is TGCGCCAGCAGCTTGGCTAGCGGGAGCACAGATACGCAGTATTTT.

This clone appeared a few times. Other nucleotide sequences from this sample produce the same CDR3. J is TRBJ1-1 and V is TRBV7-9; D is undetermined. V lost 6 bases to trimming and J lost 1 base, with 6 bases between them. The CDR3 runs to 12 residues. Germline V gene lookup returns CDR1 SEHNR and CDR2 FQNEAQ (reference sequence). The CDR3 region is CASSRGNTEAFF. The CDR3 coding sequence is TGTGCCAGCAGTAGAGGGAACACTGAAGCTTTCTTT.

The V and J genes are TRBV29-1 and TRBJ2-7, with D hard to call. The V end was cut by 5 bases, the J end by 3 bases, with 14 bases between. The CDR3 loop spans 13 amino acids. CDR1 SQVTM and CDR2 ANQGSEA come from the germline V gene. In nucleotides, the CDR3 is TGCAGCGTTTTAGGCGGAGCGATCTACGAGCAGTACTTC. This gives the protein CSVLGGAIYEQYF.

The chain combines TRBV19 with TRBJ2-7; no definite D call. Germline CDR1 reads LNHDA; CDR2 reads SQIVND (reference sequence). The CDR3 contains 16 residues. Trimming took 3 bases from V and 1 from J, leaving 16 bases between them. The CDR3 region has the DNA TGTGCCAGTAGTATTTCGGATTTGACGGGTTCCTACGAGCAGTACTTC. Encoded protein: CASSISDLTGSYEQYF.

The V call is TRBV5-1, the J call TRBJ2-7, with 8 bases lining up with TRBD2. Germline CDR1 reads SGHRS; CDR2 reads YFSETQ. V shed 1 base and J 5 bases; nucleotides not matched to a gene: 5. The CDR3 runs to 14 residues. Written as DNA, the CDR3 is TGCGCCAGCAGCTTGTCCGGGGGGGCGAACGAGCAGTACTTC. Translation: CASSLSGGANEQYF.

This clone was detected a few times. V gene TRBV7-3 combines with J gene TRBJ2-7; a possible D gene is TRBD1 (5 bases). CDR3 size: 16 residues. Germline CDR1 reads SGHTA; CDR2 reads FQGTGA. Trimming removed 0 bases from V and 0 bases from J, with 12 bases in between. The DNA for the CDR3 is TGTGCCAGCAGCTTAACAGGGGTTTCCAGCTCCTACGAGCAGTACTTC. This translates into CASSLTGVSSSYEQYF.

DNA of the CDR3: TGTGCCAGTAGTATTTGGGGTATGGAGAATGAGCAGTTCTTC. Protein product: CASSIWGMENEQFF. The chain has TRBV19 and TRBJ2-1; no reliable D call. Germline CDR1 LNHDA, CDR2 SQIVND (reference sequence). The V and J ends lost 3 bases and 7 bases respectively, with 13 bases between them. The length of the CDR3 is 14 residues.

The chain couples TRBV27 to TRBJ2-7; 7 nucleotides line up with TRBD2. The CDR3 is made up of 14 amino acids. V was pared by 6 bases and J by 1 base, with 6 bases of the junction left unmatched. The germline V gene has CDR1 MNHEY and CDR2 SMNVEV (reference sequence). The CDR3 protein is CASRAHGGSYEQYF. CDR3 DNA: TGTGCCAGCAGGGCCCACGGGGGGTCCTACGAGCAGTACTTC.

The rearrangement joins TRBV19 to TRBJ1-2; D uncertain. There are 14 residues in the CDR3. The V end lost 3 bases, the J end lost 7 bases, and 15 bases lay between the germline ends. Germline lookup yields CDR1 LNHDA and CDR2 SQIVND (reference sequence). CDR3 sequence: CASSMPGQVRGYTF. CDR3 DNA: TGTGCCAGTAGTATGCCCGGTCAGGTGCGTGGCTACACCTTC.

The CDR3 coding sequence is TGTGCCAGCAGCTTGGCCGGACAAGTTAAGCCCAATGAGCAGTTCTTC. This sequence encodes CASSLAGQVKPNEQFF. The chain combines TRBV5-6 with TRBJ2-1; a possible D gene is TRBD1 (5 bases). This CDR3 is built from 16 residues. Trimming left V 0 bases short and J 6 bases short, with 16 bases between. Germline values: CDR1 SGHDT, CDR2 YYEEEE.

The V gene is TRBV28, the J gene TRBJ2-5; TRBD1 might be the D (5 bases). Trimming cost V 1 base and J 5 bases, with 23 bases left between them. CDR3 size: 18 residues. CDR1 and CDR2 from the germline V gene are MDHEN and SYDVKM. CDR3 sequence reads: CASSLLSPFQGRPETQYF. The CDR3 region has the DNA TGTGCCAGCAGTTTATTATCCCCATTTCAGGGCCGCCCGGAGACCCAGTACTTC.

The genes are TRBV4-3 and TRBJ2-7, with a tentative D call TRBD1 (6 bases). V was trimmed by 1 base and J by 2 bases, leaving 12 bases between them. The CDR3 loop spans 15 amino acids. Germline CDR1 reads LGHNA; CDR2 reads YSLEER. The CDR3 DNA follows: TGCGCCAGCAGCCAAGGGACAGAGCCTACCTACGAGCAGTACTTC. As protein: CASSQGTEPTYEQYF.

The rearrangement links TRBV7-8 to TRBJ1-5, with TRBD1 matching over 7 bases. Trimming removed 5 bases from V and 4 bases from J; junction bases left unmatched: 5. Germline CDR1 is SGHVS and CDR2 is FQNEAQ. The CDR3 extends over 14 amino acids. CDR3 coding DNA: TGTGCCAGCAGCCGGACAGGAACTAATCAGCCCCAGCATTTT. Translation: CASSRTGTNQPQHF.

This clone was seen once. V is TRBV5-6 and J is TRBJ1-5; D remains ambiguous. From germline, CDR1 is SGHDT and CDR2 YYEEEE. The V end was cut by 2 bases, the J end by 5 bases, with 11 bases between. The CDR3 consists of 14 residues. The CDR3 coding sequence is TGTGCCAGCAGCTTTTTTGATCTCGATCAGCCCCAGCATTTT. This gives the protein CASSFFDLDQPQHF.

The V call is TRBV28, the J call TRBJ1-2; possibly TRBD1 for D (6 bases). This CDR3 region has 14 residues. The ends were cut back, 7 bases at V and 4 bases at J, with 16 bases in the middle. Germline loops: CDR1 MDHEN, CDR2 SYDVKM. CDR3 sequence (DNA): TGTGCCAGCACCCGAGGGGGAACCTTCTATGGCTACACCTTC. Translating it yields CASTRGGTFYGYTF.

The rearrangement links TRBV5-1 to TRBJ2-5; TRBD2 matches at 7 bases. V trimming: 0 bases; J trimming: 4 bases; junction bases outside the gene matches: 6. Germline CDR1 is SGHRS and CDR2 is YFSETQ. This CDR3 region has 15 residues. The CDR3 DNA reads TGCGCCAGCAGCTTGGGGGCGGGAGAGGGAGAGACCCAGTACTTC. Protein sequence: CASSLGAGEGETQYF.

The CDR3 DNA follows: TGTGCCAGCCTCCGGAACAATGAGCAGTTCTTC. Its protein is CASLRNNEQFF. The rearrangement links TRBV19 to TRBJ2-1; D is uncertain. From germline, CDR1 is LNHDA and CDR2 SQIVND (reference sequence). The V and J ends lost 9 bases and 5 bases respectively, with 8 bases between them. There are 11 residues in the CDR3.

The V and J genes are TRBV5-8 and TRBJ1-1; unclear D gene. From germline, CDR1 is SGHTS and CDR2 YDEGEE. This CDR3 is 14 amino acids long. V was pared by 0 bases and J by 1 base, with 7 bases between. The CDR3 DNA reads TGTGCCAGCAGCTTGGGGTTTGGGAACACTGAAGCTTTCTTT. Its protein is CASSLGFGNTEAFF. The full variable domain, its missing parts supplied by reference TRBV5-8 and TRBJ1-1, is EAGVTQSPTHLIKTRGQQATLRCSPISGHTSVYWYQQALGLGLQFLLWYDEGEERNRGNFPPRFSGRQFPNYSSELNVNALELEDSALYLCASSLGFGNTEAFFGQGTRLTVV.

This rearrangement joins TRBV2 to TRBJ2-2; D unclear. The CDR3 sequence is 14 residues long. V was pared by 8 bases and J by 4 bases, with 14 bases between. Germline loops: CDR1 SNHLY, CDR2 FYNNEI. CDR3 coding DNA: TGTGCCAGCTTAGAATGGGGTGGCACCGGGGAGCTGTTTTTT. Its protein is CASLEWGGTGELFF.

Only a few counts were recorded for this clone. The chain carries TRBV29-1 and TRBJ1-1; weak D call: TRBD1 (5 bases). The germline V gene encodes CDR1 SQVTM and CDR2 ANQGSEA. Trimming cost V 0 bases and J 7 bases, with 6 bases left between them. The CDR3 is 11 amino acids. The CDR3 bases are TGCAGCGTTGAAGAGCAGGGTGAAGCTTTCTTT. Protein product: CSVEEQGEAFF.

In regard to this clone: The same CDR3 is also encoded by other DNA sequences in this sample. The chain couples TRBV7-8 to TRBJ2-7, with D unclear. Trimming shortened V by 0 bases and J by 2 bases, and 8 bases separated the two germline ends. The CDR3 runs 14 residues. The germline V gene has CDR1 SGHVS and CDR2 FQNEAQ. CDR3 protein: CASSLAGLAYEQYF. In nucleotides, the CDR3 is TGTGCCAGCAGCTTAGCAGGGTTGGCCTACGAGCAGTACTTC.

This clone has just one count. V gene TRBV11-2 combines with J gene TRBJ2-1, with 8 nucleotides matching TRBD2. V shed 1 base and J 8 bases; nucleotides not matched to a gene: 10. From germline, CDR1 is SGHAT and CDR2 FQNNGV. CDR3 size: 16 residues. The CDR3 region has the DNA TGTGCCAGCAGCTTAGGGCTCCAGCGGGAGCTCGATGAGCAGTTCTTC. Amino acids: CASSLGLQRELDEQFF. Full variable domain (remainder filled in from reference TRBV11-2 and TRBJ2-1): EAGVAQSPRYKIIEKRQSVAFWCNPISGHATLYWYQQILGQGPKLLIQFQNNGVVDDSQLPKDRFSAERLKGVDSTLKIQPAKLEDSAVYLCASSLGLQRELDEQFFGPGTRLTVL.

The chain employs TRBV10-3 and TRBJ1-2, with D hard to call. The germline V and J ends were trimmed by 3 bases and 8 bases, with 19 bases remaining between them. The V gene's germline CDR1 is ENHRY and CDR2 SYGVKD. The CDR3 consists of 15 residues. CDR3 in amino acids: CAISDPGLVPEGYTF. DNA for the CDR3: TGTGCCATCAGTGATCCCGGTCTGGTTCCGGAAGGCTACACCTTC.